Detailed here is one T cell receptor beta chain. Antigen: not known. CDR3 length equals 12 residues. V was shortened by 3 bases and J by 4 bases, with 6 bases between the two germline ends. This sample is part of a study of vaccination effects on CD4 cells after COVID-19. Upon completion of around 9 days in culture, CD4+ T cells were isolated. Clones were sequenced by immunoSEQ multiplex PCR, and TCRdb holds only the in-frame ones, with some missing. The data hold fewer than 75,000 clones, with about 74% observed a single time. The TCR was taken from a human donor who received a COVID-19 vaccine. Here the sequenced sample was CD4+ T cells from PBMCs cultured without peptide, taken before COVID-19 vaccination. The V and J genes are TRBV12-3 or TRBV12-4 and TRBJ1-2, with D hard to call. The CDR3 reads CASSFNSYGYTF. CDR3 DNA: TGTGCCAGCAGTTTTAACAGCTATGGCTACACCTTC.